A single sample is the source of the 24 T cell receptor beta chains below, sequenced in a study of memory CD4+ T cells and cytomegalovirus serostatus. Single viable CD3+CD4+CD8-CD45RO+ cells were sorted as the memory CD4+ T cells. This table comes from immunoSEQ multiplex PCR, and its TCRdb copy is limited to in-frame clones, with some not included. The sample has 80,000 or so clones; approximately 78% are singletons. The source material was memory CD4+ T cells from blood. The source is an adult in good health and CMV-seropositive.

The chain employs TRBV6-5 and TRBJ2-7; 9 nucleotides align to TRBD2. The CDR3 has 14 amino acids. In germline, CDR1 is MNHEY, CDR2 SVGAGI. J was trimmed by 5 bases and V by 6 bases; bases with no gene match: 8. CDR3 protein: CASSHNQRGDEQYF. The CDR3 DNA sequence: TGTGCCAGCAGCCACAACCAGCGGGGGGACGAGCAGTACTTC.

The CDR3 region is CASNRYQGVNTEAFF. As DNA, the CDR3 is TGTGCCAGCAACAGGTATCAAGGTGTGAACACTGAAGCTTTCTTT. The rearrangement uses TRBV2 and TRBJ1-1; perhaps TRBD1 as D (5 bases). Deletions cut 7 bases from V and 0 bases from J, with 15 bases between. Germline V lookup: CDR1 SNHLY, CDR2 FYNNEI. The CDR3 is 15 amino acids.

This chain uses TRBV15 with TRBJ1-1; D perhaps matches TRBD1 (5 bases). CDR1 and CDR2 from the germline V gene are LNHNV and YYDKDF (reference sequence). V shed 1 base and J shed 7 bases, with 10 bases lying between them. The CDR3 runs to 13 residues. CDR3 DNA: TGTGCCACCAGCAGAGGGGTTGGGGGTGAAGCTTTCTTT. It is translated as CATSRGVGGEAFF.

J is TRBJ1-1 and V is TRBV19, with unresolved D. This CDR3 comprises 15 residues. The germline CDR1 and CDR2 sequences are LNHDA and SQIVND (reference sequence). V lost 8 bases and J lost 2, with 18 bases in between. The chain's CDR3 is CASSKIGASNTEAFF. CDR3 bases: TGTGCCAGTTCCAAAATAGGAGCGAGTAACACTGAAGCTTTCTTT.

The chain couples TRBV28 to TRBJ2-1; 10 bases map to TRBD1. The CDR3 has 12 amino acids. Germline loops: CDR1 MDHEN, CDR2 SYDVKM. The CDR3 sequence is CGWTGGNNEQFF. The CDR3 DNA sequence: TGTGGTTGGACAGGGGGTAATAATGAGCAGTTCTTC.

The genes are TRBV28 and TRBJ2-7; D not resolved. The germline V gene has CDR1 MDHEN and CDR2 SYDVKM. Trimming stripped 6 bases from V and 7 bases from J, with 10 bases between. This CDR3 contains 11 residues. The CDR3 nucleotides read TGTGCCAGCAGCTCGCGCGGTGAGCAGTACGTC. Translation: CASSSRGEQYV.

CDR3 region: CAIRGQLDTEAFF. The CDR3 bases are TGTGCCATCAGGGGACAGTTAGACACTGAAGCTTTCTTT. This chain links TRBV10-3 with TRBJ1-1; 7 bases fit TRBD1. The V gene's germline CDR1 is ENHRY and CDR2 SYGVKD. The ends lost 6 bases at V and 3 bases at J; junction bases unmatched: 4. The CDR3 has 13 residues.

The rearrangement links TRBV9 to TRBJ1-1, with unresolved D. The length of the CDR3 is 13 residues. Trimming took off 4 bases at V and 7 bases at J, with 14 bases between the two ends. Germline V gene sequence: CDR1 SGDLS, CDR2 YYNGEE. The CDR3 coding sequence is TGTGCCAGCAGCCCCCCTCTGGGAGGTGAAGCTTTCTTT. Translating gives CASSPPLGGEAFF.

This chain joins TRBV5-1 and TRBJ1-2, with D perhaps TRBD1 (5 bases). V lost 0 bases and J lost 0, with 9 bases in between. The CDR3 covers 15 residues. CDR1 is SGHRS, CDR2 YFSETQ, per germline. The CDR3 DNA reads as TGCGCCAGCAGCTTGGTTGGGACCCCTAACTATGGCTACACCTTC. It is translated as CASSLVGTPNYGYTF. Drawing the rest from reference TRBV5-1 and TRBJ1-2, the complete variable domain is KAGVTQTPRYLIKTRGQQVTLSCSPISGHRSVSWYQQTPGQGLQFLFEYFSETQRNKGNFPGRFSGRQFSNSRSEMNVSTLELGDSALYLCASSLVGTPNYGYTFGSGTRLTVV.

The chain couples TRBV11-2 to TRBJ1-1, with no clear D. Germline loops: CDR1 SGHAT, CDR2 FQNNGV. This CDR3 is 13 amino acids long. Trimming stripped 5 bases from V and 10 bases from J, with 17 bases between. The CDR3 coding sequence is TGTGCCAGCAGCCCCCAGTCCTACCTTGGAGCTTTCTTT. This encodes CASSPQSYLGAFF.

V gene TRBV13 combines with J gene TRBJ2-2; either TRBD1 or TRBD2 may supply D (5 bases each). There are 15 residues in the CDR3. CDR1 is PRHDT and CDR2 is FYEKMQ in the germline V gene (reference sequence). The germline V and J ends were trimmed by 2 bases and 5 bases, with 12 bases remaining between them. The CDR3 region is CASSLTGRVTGELFF. CDR3 bases: TGTGCCAGCAGCTTAACGGGGCGAGTGACCGGGGAGCTGTTTTTT.

The chain uses TRBV5-1 and TRBJ1-3; D is perhaps TRBD1 (5 bases). Trimming shortened V by 3 bases and J by 4 bases, and 11 bases separated the two germline ends. This CDR3 is built from 14 residues. Germline V CDR1 and CDR2: SGHRS, YFSETQ. The CDR3 sequence is CASSSGDRGNTIYF. CDR3 in DNA: TGCGCCAGCAGCTCGGGGGACCGGGGAAACACCATATATTTT.

The V and J genes are TRBV18 and TRBJ2-3; unclear D gene. Germline lookup yields CDR1 KGHSH and CDR2 LQKENI. The CDR3 totals 15 residues. V lost 5 bases, J lost 1 base, and 13 bases lay in between. CDR3 in DNA: TGTGCCAGCTCAGCAGAAAAGGGTGGCACAGATACGCAGTATTTT. Protein: CASSAEKGGTDTQYF.

This rearrangement joins TRBV28 to TRBJ2-7; 8 bases fit TRBD1. The V segment lost 5 bases and the J segment 4 bases; nucleotides outside the gene matches: 4. The CDR3 covers 13 residues. The germline CDR1 and CDR2 sequences are MDHEN and SYDVKM. CDR3 nucleotides: TGTGCCAGCAGTGCAAGGGACAGGTACGAGCAGTACTTC. Protein sequence: CASSARDRYEQYF.

V usage is TRBV6-1 and J usage is TRBJ1-4; TRBD1 agrees at 8 bases. This CDR3 is built from 14 residues. Germline values: CDR1 MNHNS, CDR2 SASEGT. The V segment lost 3 bases and the J segment 7 bases; nucleotides outside the gene matches: 4. CDR3 amino acids: CASSDRGLGEKLFF. CDR3 nucleotide sequence: TGTGCCAGCAGTGACAGGGGGCTCGGTGAAAAACTGTTTTTT.

The chain joins TRBV6-5 to TRBJ1-2, with D uncertain. The CDR3 spans 12 residues. Trimming left V 6 bases short and J 3 bases short, with 8 bases between. The germline V gene has CDR1 MNHEY and CDR2 SVGAGI. The DNA of the CDR3 is TGTGCCAGCAGCTCTACTTACTATGGCTACACCTTC. It encodes CASSSTYYGYTF.

The V and J genes are TRBV10-1 and TRBJ2-3, with 7 bases lining up with TRBD2. The CDR3 spans 16 residues. V lost 3 bases, J lost 8 bases, and 14 bases stayed unmatched. In germline, CDR1 is WNHNN, CDR2 SYGVQD (reference sequence). The CDR3 sequence: CASSEDEGGHPGTQYF. CDR3 bases: TGCGCCAGCAGTGAAGACGAGGGAGGGCACCCAGGTACGCAGTATTTT.

The rearrangement links TRBV4-1 to TRBJ1-3; the D gene is possibly TRBD1 (5 bases). Germline V gene sequence: CDR1 MGHRA, CDR2 YSYEKL. There are 16 residues in the CDR3. V lost 6 bases and J 5 bases, leaving 20 bases between the germline ends. CDR3 nucleotides: TGCGCCAGCAGGTCATGGGCCGGGGGAGAGCGAAACACCATATATTTT. The encoded protein is CASRSWAGGERNTIYF.

The chain recombines TRBV4-3 with TRBJ2-1, with a weak D call TRBD2 (5 bases). CDR1 and CDR2 from the germline V gene are LGHNA and YSLEER. The V and J ends lost 2 bases and 0 bases respectively, with 8 bases between them. The CDR3 runs to 15 residues. Here the CDR3 reads CASSQSGTSYNEQFF. CDR3 sequence (DNA): TGCGCCAGCAGCCAAAGCGGAACCTCCTACAATGAGCAGTTCTTC.

CDR3 loop: CASSLETGVGELFF. In DNA, the CDR3 is TGTGCCAGCAGCTTAGAGACAGGGGTCGGGGAGCTGTTTTTT. The chain carries TRBV7-9 and TRBJ2-2, with TRBD1 matching 8 bases. V was pared by 1 base and J by 7 bases, with 2 bases of the junction left unmatched. The CDR3 length is 14 residues. Germline V gene sequence: CDR1 SEHNR, CDR2 FQNEAQ (reference sequence).

This chain joins TRBV18 and TRBJ2-2, with D possibly matching TRBD2 (6 bases). Germline assignment: CDR1 KGHSH and CDR2 LQKENI. V lost 4 bases to trimming and J lost 5 bases, with 17 bases between them. The CDR3 runs to 16 residues. CDR3 sequence reads: CASSLDAGLHTGELFF. CDR3 in DNA: TGTGCCAGCTCACTCGACGCGGGACTCCATACCGGGGAGCTGTTTTTT.

V is TRBV5-4 and J is TRBJ1-2, with 8 bases aligning to TRBD1. Germline lookup yields CDR1 SGHNT and CDR2 YYREEE (reference sequence). The CDR3 is made up of 15 amino acids. With 3 bases clipped from V and 2 bases from J, the junction kept 6 bases outside the gene matches. The DNA for the CDR3 is TGTGCCAGCAGCTGGGAGCAGGGGGCGAACTATGGCTACACCTTC. As protein: CASSWEQGANYGYTF.

The gene calls are TRBV20-1 and TRBJ2-1; no reliable D call. Per the germline V gene, CDR1 is DFQATT and CDR2 is SNEGSKA (reference sequence). V lost 3 bases and J lost 3, with 0 bases in between. CDR3 size: 10 residues. CDR3 region: CSASYNEQFF. DNA of the CDR3: TGCAGTGCTAGCTACAATGAGCAGTTCTTC.

The J gene is TRBJ2-7, the V gene TRBV18; TRBD2 aligns across 10 bases. Trimming at V came to 3 bases and at J to 3 bases, leaving 5 bases not matched to a gene. Per the germline V gene, CDR1 is KGHSH and CDR2 is LQKENI. The CDR3 totals 15 residues. CDR3 amino acids: CASSPKAGGVYEQYV. CDR3 in DNA: TGTGCCAGCTCACCCAAAGCGGGAGGGGTCTACGAGCAGTACGTC.